Following are 22 T cell receptor beta chains from one sample sequenced in a study of T cell changes during pregnancy in multiple sclerosis. Repertoires were generated with immunoSEQ multiplex PCR, while TCRdb's copy carries only in-frame clones and drops some. The sample consists of some 60,000 clones, roughly nine tenths of them appearing once. The source was CD4+ T cells from peripheral blood mononuclear cells, collected in the first trimester of pregnancy. Receptors were obtained from a female donor with multiple sclerosis, enrolled in a pregnancy study.

The chain recombines TRBV7-2 with TRBJ2-7; TRBD1 matches 9 bases. V trimming: 5 bases; J trimming: 1 base; junction bases outside the gene matches: 9. Germline-derived CDR1 and CDR2 are SGHTA and FQGNSA. CDR3 length: 16 residues. The CDR3 sequence: CASSPQTGGGSYEQYF. DNA for the CDR3: TGTGCCAGCAGCCCCCAGACAGGGGGGGGATCCTACGAGCAGTACTTC.

In regard to this clone: The sample carries other DNA sequences with the same CDR3. The chain is built from TRBV7-9 and TRBJ2-5; D is possibly TRBD1 (6 bases). The CDR3 is made up of 14 amino acids. The V gene's germline CDR1 is SEHNR and CDR2 FQNEAQ (reference sequence). Trimming shortened V by 6 bases and J by 0 bases, and 11 bases separated the two germline ends. The CDR3 protein is CASSSGQYQETQYF. DNA for the CDR3: TGTGCCAGCAGTTCAGGACAGTACCAAGAGACCCAGTACTTC.

The CDR3 loop is CASSLGTGGPLLNSPLHF. In nucleotides, the CDR3 is TGTGCCAGCAGCCTTGGGACAGGGGGCCCTCTGCTGAATTCACCCCTCCACTTT. This chain links TRBV5-6 with TRBJ1-6; 12 positions match TRBD1. V lost 4 bases and J lost 7; bases outside the gene matches: 12. The germline V gene encodes CDR1 SGHDT and CDR2 YYEEEE. The CDR3 totals 18 residues.

The V call is TRBV10-3, the J call TRBJ1-5, with a weak D call TRBD1 (5 bases). In germline, CDR1 is ENHRY, CDR2 SYGVKD. The CDR3 is made up of 17 amino acids. Trimming pared 3 bases from V and 1 base from J, leaving 16 bases between. This chain's CDR3 is CAISEGRDGGSNQPQHF. The CDR3 DNA reads TGTGCCATCAGTGAAGGTCGGGACGGGGGAAGCAATCAGCCCCAGCATTTT.

A note on this clone: The same CDR3 can be traced to other DNA sequences in this sample. This chain links TRBV9 with TRBJ1-3; D uncertain. V was clipped by 2 bases and J by 2 bases, with 5 bases between them. Germline loops: CDR1 SGDLS, CDR2 YYNGEE. This CDR3 is 13 amino acids long. The CDR3 loop reads CASSVGTGNTIYF. DNA for the CDR3: TGTGCCAGCAGCGTGGGCACTGGAAACACCATATATTTT. The full variable domain, its missing parts supplied by reference TRBV9 and TRBJ1-3, is DSGVTQTPKHLITATGQRVTLRCSPRSGDLSVYWYQQSLDQGLQFLIQYYNGEERAKGNILERFSAQQFPDLHSELNLSSLELGDSALYFCASSVGTGNTIYFGEGSWLTVV.

The chain has TRBV18 and TRBJ1-5; TRBD1 might be the D (5 bases). The CDR3 totals 15 residues. CDR1 is KGHSH, CDR2 LQKENI, per germline. The germline V and J ends were trimmed by 6 bases and 2 bases, with 14 bases remaining between them. The CDR3 here is CASSPGLGGNQPQHF. The CDR3 DNA sequence: TGTGCCAGCTCCCCGGGACTCGGGGGCAATCAGCCCCAGCATTTT.

This clone was counted a single time. The rearrangement joins TRBV4-3 to TRBJ2-2; TRBD2 matches 9 bases. The CDR3 runs 17 residues. The germline V gene encodes CDR1 LGHNA and CDR2 YSLEER. The junction had 9 bases not matched to a gene; V was cut back by 0 bases and J by 7 bases. CDR3 nucleotide sequence: TGCGCCAGCAGCCAAGAATGGGCGGGGGGGCGGATCGGGGAGCTGTTTTTT. As protein: CASSQEWAGGRIGELFF.

The chain recombines TRBV6-4 with TRBJ1-1, with TRBD1 matching over 8 bases. CDR1 and CDR2 from the germline V gene are MRHNA and SNTAGT. V shed 6 bases and J 9 bases; nucleotides not matched to a gene: 3. CDR3 length: 11 residues. CDR3 region: CASRSGGQAFF. The CDR3 nucleotides read TGTGCCAGCAGGTCAGGGGGCCAAGCTTTCTTT.

This rearrangement joins TRBV19 to TRBJ1-6, with TRBD1 identical over 7 bases. From germline, CDR1 is LNHDA and CDR2 SQIVND (reference sequence). The J segment lost 3 bases and the V segment lost 5 bases, leaving 4 bases of the junction unmatched. The length of the CDR3 is 15 residues. The CDR3 region has the DNA TGTGCCAGTAGTTCGGCAGGGGGCTATAATTCACCCCTCCACTTT. It yields the protein CASSSAGGYNSPLHF.

The gene calls are TRBV5-1 and TRBJ2-3; 11 nucleotides agree with TRBD1. The V gene end was trimmed by 4 bases and the J gene end by 5 bases; junction bases not matched to a gene: 9. CDR1 is SGHRS, CDR2 YFSETQ, per germline. The CDR3 totals 16 residues. The CDR3 DNA is TGCGCCAGCAGCCCCTGGACGGGGACAGGGGGAGATACGCAGTATTTT. Translation: CASSPWTGTGGDTQYF.

This clone was observed once. The chain has TRBV10-3 and TRBJ1-5; no firm D call. Germline CDR1 is ENHRY and CDR2 is SYGVKD. Trimming stripped 10 bases from V and 6 bases from J, with 16 bases between. This CDR3 spans 13 amino acids. The CDR3 nucleotides read TGTGCCACCACAGCCGGGGATCGTCAGCCCCAGCATTTT. This encodes CATTAGDRQPQHF.

The J gene is TRBJ1-6, the V gene TRBV9; 7 nucleotides agree with TRBD1. CDR3 length: 15 residues. V gave up 0 bases and J gave up 11 bases; unmatched junction bases: 8. CDR1 is SGDLS, CDR2 YYNGEE, per germline. The chain's CDR3 is CASSVGGTEQPPLHF. CDR3 nucleotide sequence: TGTGCCAGCAGCGTAGGGGGGACAGAACAGCCACCCCTCCACTTT.

This clone was seen a single time. This chain uses TRBV5-1 with TRBJ2-3, with TRBD2 matching 14 bases. Germline CDR1 is SGHRS and CDR2 is YFSETQ. The CDR3 covers 18 residues. J gave up 4 bases and V 3 bases, and 10 bases lay outside the gene matches. CDR3 DNA sequence: TGCGCCAGCAGCTCCCTCCCGACTAGCGGGGGGGCCTCAGATACGCAGTATTTT. It is translated as CASSSLPTSGGASDTQYF.

This chain connects TRBV7-9 to TRBJ2-3; tentative D call: TRBD2 (6 bases). CDR1 and CDR2 from the germline V gene are SEHNR and FQNEAQ (reference sequence). The CDR3 length is 18 residues. The V end was cut by 1 base, the J end by 0 bases, with 17 bases between. The CDR3 DNA follows: TGTGCCAGCAGCTTAGTGGCAGGAGGGTGGGGAAGCACAGATACGCAGTATTTT. Translating it yields CASSLVAGGWGSTDTQYF.

The chain joins TRBV28 to TRBJ1-2; weak D call: TRBD1 (5 bases). From germline, CDR1 is MDHEN and CDR2 SYDVKM. The CDR3 extends over 13 amino acids. V gave up 4 bases and J gave up 4 bases, with 10 bases separating them. CDR3 sequence reads: CASSWDSSYGYTF. The CDR3 bases are TGTGCCAGCAGTTGGGACTCTAGCTATGGCTACACCTTC.

The chain carries TRBV7-2 and TRBJ2-7; possible D gene TRBD1, 6 bases. V was pared by 2 bases and J by 6 bases, with 17 bases between. CDR3 length equals 15 residues. Germline CDR1 reads SGHTA; CDR2 reads FQGNSA. The CDR3 DNA follows: TGTGCCAGCAGCTTACGGCGTCAGGGGCCCGGCGAGCAGTACTTC. Amino acids: CASSLRRQGPGEQYF.

This rearrangement joins TRBV13 to TRBJ2-5, with TRBD2 as a possible D gene (7 bases). This CDR3 comprises 19 residues. Germline V lookup: CDR1 PRHDT, CDR2 FYEKMQ (reference sequence). V lost 3 bases and J lost 4, with 27 bases in between. The CDR3 nucleotides are TGTGCCAGCAGCTTCGGCCGTGGCGCGGGGGCTAAGGAAGGAGAGACCCAGTACTTC. It yields the protein CASSFGRGAGAKEGETQYF.

This chain uses TRBV30 with TRBJ1-2; a weak D match, TRBD1 (5 bases). V was pared by 1 base and J by 4 bases, with 13 bases between. CDR1 is GTSNPN and CDR2 is SVGIG in the germline V gene (reference sequence). The CDR3 is made up of 14 amino acids. The CDR3 spells CAWSGQTVIYGYTF. DNA of the CDR3: TGTGCCTGGAGTGGACAGACCGTCATCTATGGCTACACCTTC. Complete variable domain (other parts from reference TRBV30 and TRBJ1-2): SQTIHQWPATLVQPVGSPLSLECTVEGTSNPNLYWYRQAAGRGLQLLFYSVGIGQISSEVPQNLSASRPQDRQFILSSKKLLLSDSGFYLCAWSGQTVIYGYTFGSGTRLTVV.

This clone was seen only once. The chain is built from TRBV7-8 and TRBJ1-1, with D perhaps matching TRBD1 (5 bases). CDR3 size: 14 residues. V lost 3 bases and J lost 1, with 9 bases in between. Germline V gene lookup returns CDR1 SGHVS and CDR2 FQNEAQ. The CDR3 bases are TGTGCCAGCAGCTTGGGGACTGCGAACACTGAAGCTTTCTTT. It specifies CASSLGTANTEAFF.

The V gene is TRBV25-1, the J gene TRBJ2-5; tentative D call: TRBD1 (6 bases). The germline V and J ends were trimmed by 2 bases and 2 bases, with 12 bases remaining between them. The CDR3 totals 15 residues. Germline V lookup: CDR1 MGHDK, CDR2 SYGVNS. CDR3 region: CASSEGGALQETQYF. CDR3 nucleotides: TGTGCCAGCAGTGAAGGGGGCGCACTTCAAGAGACCCAGTACTTC.

The chain joins TRBV9 to TRBJ2-3, with 10 bases fitting TRBD2. CDR3 size: 14 residues. Germline assignment: CDR1 SGDLS and CDR2 YYNGEE. J was trimmed by 4 bases and V by 3 bases; bases with no gene match: 2. In DNA form, the CDR3 reads TGTGCCAGCAGCGGGACTAGCGGACCAGATACGCAGTATTTT. Protein sequence: CASSGTSGPDTQYF.

This chain links TRBV4-2 with TRBJ1-4; D perhaps matches TRBD1 (5 bases). Per germline, CDR1 LGHNA and CDR2 YNFKEQ. Between the trimmed V and J ends, which lost 0 bases and 6 bases, there was a span of 14 bases. The CDR3 is 16 amino acids. CDR3 protein: CASSQDRARVDEKLFF. Here the CDR3 DNA reads TGTGCCAGCAGCCAAGATCGAGCCAGGGTGGATGAAAAACTGTTTTTT.